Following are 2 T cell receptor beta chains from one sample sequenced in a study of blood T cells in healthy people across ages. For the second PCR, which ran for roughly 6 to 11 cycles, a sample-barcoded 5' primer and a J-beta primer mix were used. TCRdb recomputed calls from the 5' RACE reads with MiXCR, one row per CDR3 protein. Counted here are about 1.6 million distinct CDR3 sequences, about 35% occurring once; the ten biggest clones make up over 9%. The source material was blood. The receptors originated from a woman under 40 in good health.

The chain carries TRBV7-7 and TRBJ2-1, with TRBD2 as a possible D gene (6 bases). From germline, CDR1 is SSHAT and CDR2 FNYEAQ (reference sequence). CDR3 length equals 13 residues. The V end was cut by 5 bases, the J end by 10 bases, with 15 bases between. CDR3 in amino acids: CASSLTSSQEQFF. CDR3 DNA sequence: TGTGCCAGCAGCCTAACTAGCTCGCAGGAGCAGTTCTTC.

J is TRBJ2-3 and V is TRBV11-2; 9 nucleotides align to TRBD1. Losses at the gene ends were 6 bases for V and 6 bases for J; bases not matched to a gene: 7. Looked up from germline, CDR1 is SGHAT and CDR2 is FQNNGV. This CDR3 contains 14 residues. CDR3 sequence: CASSWGQGGDTQYF. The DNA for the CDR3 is TGTGCCAGCAGTTGGGGACAGGGCGGCGATACGCAGTATTTT. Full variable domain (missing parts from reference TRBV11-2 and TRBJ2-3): EAGVAQSPRYKIIEKRQSVAFWCNPISGHATLYWYQQILGQGPKLLIQFQNNGVVDDSQLPKDRFSAERLKGVDSTLKIQPAKLEDSAVYLCASSWGQGGDTQYFGPGTRLTVL.